The next 2 T cell receptor beta chains were all read from a single sample in a study of neurological immune-mediated disorders. TCRdb itself ran the 5' RACE reads through MiXCR, one entry per CDR3 protein. Of fewer than 35,000 distinct CDR3 sequences listed, less than 15% are singletons. Specified time point: longitudinal time-point 2. Sequenced input: PBMCs. Receptors originate from a woman aged 40-49 years in good health.

This clonotype was counted at least ten times. The rearrangement links TRBV7-2 to TRBJ2-1, with TRBD2 matching 8 bases. The CDR3 length is 16 residues. Germline V gene data show CDR1 as SGHTA and CDR2 as FQGNSA. With 1 base clipped from V and 3 bases from J, the junction kept 5 bases outside the gene matches. The CDR3 reads CASSLGAGGGYNEQFF. CDR3 DNA: TGTGCCAGCAGCTTAGGGGCGGGAGGAGGCTACAATGAGCAGTTCTTC.

This clonotype was recorded many times. The CDR3: CSARVDLYGYTF. The CDR3 coding sequence is TGCAGTGCTCGGGTGGACCTCTATGGCTACACCTTC. The rearrangement joins TRBV20-1 to TRBJ1-2; no definite D call. Germline-derived CDR1 and CDR2 are DFQATT and SNEGSKA (reference sequence). V was trimmed by 5 bases and J by 4 bases, leaving 11 bases between them. This CDR3 region has 12 residues.